Each of the 22 T cell receptor beta chains below was sequenced from the same sample in a study of radiotherapy plus CTLA-4 blockade in lung cancer. TCRdb's table, derived via immunoSEQ multiplex PCR, lists solely in-frame clones and lacks some. This table has 43,000 or so clones, roughly 73% appearing once. The starting material was peripheral blood, obtained from a patient treated with radiotherapy plus ipilimumab. These receptors originate from a human donor with non-small cell lung cancer who had a complete response to radiotherapy plus ipilimumab.

J is TRBJ1-2 and V is TRBV2; D is perhaps TRBD1 (5 bases). CDR1 is SNHLY and CDR2 is FYNNEI in the germline V gene. The length of the CDR3 is 12 residues. The V and J ends lost 5 bases and 8 bases respectively, with 12 bases between them. CDR3: CASSFQGSGYTF. The CDR3 DNA is TGTGCCAGCAGTTTTCAGGGAAGCGGCTACACCTTC.

CDR3 in DNA: TGTGCCAGCAGCCGTCGGGGTGGGACTGAAGCTTTCTTT. The encoded protein is CASSRRGGTEAFF. V and J are TRBV7-9 and TRBJ1-1; D gene uncertain. The CDR3 runs to 13 residues. Trimming stripped 5 bases from V and 5 bases from J, with 12 bases between. The germline V gene encodes CDR1 SEHNR and CDR2 FQNEAQ (reference sequence).

Only a few counts were recorded for this clone. The genes are TRBV7-8 and TRBJ1-2; 8 nucleotides align to TRBD1. J gave up 4 bases and V 5 bases, and 6 bases lay outside the gene matches. Germline values: CDR1 SGHVS, CDR2 FQNEAQ. CDR3 size: 14 residues. This chain's CDR3 is CASSPLGQGYGYTF. The CDR3 DNA follows: TGTGCCAGCAGCCCCCTCGGACAGGGCTATGGCTACACCTTC.

The chain has TRBV18 and TRBJ1-5; maybe TRBD1 (5 bases). Germline V gives CDR1 KGHSH, CDR2 LQKENI. V was cut by 5 bases and J by 4 bases, with 12 bases left in between. This CDR3 comprises 14 residues. In DNA, the CDR3 is TGTGCCAGCTCAGAGACAGAGAATAATCAGCCCCAGCATTTT. This translates into CASSETENNQPQHF.

The J gene is TRBJ2-7, the V gene TRBV6-5, with D tentatively TRBD1 (5 bases). Trimming shortened V by 5 bases and J by 5 bases, and 13 bases separated the two germline ends. CDR1 and CDR2 (germline): MNHEY, SVGAGI. The CDR3 contains 13 residues. In DNA, the CDR3 is TGTGCCAGCAGTCACGGGCAGGGCCACGAGCAGTACTTC. It specifies CASSHGQGHEQYF.

This clone has just one count. The V call is TRBV5-1, the J call TRBJ2-3; 11 nucleotides align to TRBD2. There are 20 residues in the CDR3. Trimming took 1 base from V and 4 from J; bases not matched to a gene: 17. CDR1 and CDR2 (germline): SGHRS, YFSETQ. CDR3 sequence: CASSLTRLAGGPVVSDTQYF. The CDR3 DNA reads as TGCGCCAGCAGCTTGACCCGATTAGCGGGAGGGCCGGTTGTCTCAGATACGCAGTATTTT.

The chain uses TRBV12-1 and TRBJ2-3; TRBD2, the table's D call, lacks a check against the DNA. TRBV12-1 is classified as a pseudogene. The CDR3 is 17 amino acids. The CDR3, as DNA: TGTGCCCGCACCCTTAGTCAGGCTAGCGGCTACACAGATACGCAGTATTTT. Its protein is CARTLSQASGYTDTQYF.

The V and J genes are TRBV5-1 and TRBJ2-3, with TRBD2 as a possible D gene (7 bases). Germline loops: CDR1 SGHRS, CDR2 YFSETQ. The ends were cut back, 4 bases at V and 13 bases at J, with 13 bases in the middle. The CDR3 loop spans 11 amino acids. The CDR3 DNA reads TGCGCCAGCAGCCCGGGCGGGGGCGAGTATTTT. It codes for CASSPGGGEYF.

This clone has only a few counts. As DNA, the CDR3 is TGTGCCAGCAGTGACACAACCTATGGCTACACCTTC. Translating gives CASSDTTYGYTF. The chain is built from TRBV6-6 and TRBJ1-2; no definite D call. V lost 5 bases and J 4 bases, leaving 8 bases between the germline ends. Germline V gives CDR1 MNHNY, CDR2 SVGAGI (reference sequence). The CDR3 totals 12 residues.

The chain carries TRBV9 and TRBJ2-3; the D gene is possibly TRBD2 (7 bases). Germline V gene data show CDR1 as SGDLS and CDR2 as YYNGEE. The CDR3 contains 15 residues. V shed 2 bases and J shed 2 bases, with 12 bases lying between them. The CDR3 is CASSVYGGHTDTQYF. The CDR3 DNA follows: TGTGCCAGCAGCGTTTACGGGGGGCACACAGATACGCAGTATTTT.

This clone was observed a few times. V usage is TRBV6-5 and J usage is TRBJ1-5; D unresolved. The CDR3 is 15 amino acids. Germline assignment: CDR1 MNHEY and CDR2 SVGAGI. Trimming pared 0 bases from V and 0 bases from J, leaving 6 bases between. The CDR3 spells CASSYSIYSNQPQHF. CDR3 in DNA: TGTGCCAGCAGTTACTCGATCTATAGCAATCAGCCCCAGCATTTT.

J is TRBJ1-6 and V is TRBV18; a weak D match, TRBD1 (5 bases). V was pared by 2 bases and J by 5 bases, with 10 bases between. The CDR3 sequence is 15 residues long. Germline V lookup: CDR1 KGHSH, CDR2 LQKENI. CDR3 bases: TGTGCCAGCTCACCAGCACAGGTTGATAATTCACCCCTCCACTTT. It is translated as CASSPAQVDNSPLHF. The full variable domain, its missing parts supplied by reference TRBV18 and TRBJ1-6, is NAGVMQNPRHLVRRRGQEARLRCSPMKGHSHVYWYRQLPEEGLKFMVYLQKENIIDESGMPKERFSAEFPKEGPSILRIQQVVRGDSAAYFCASSPAQVDNSPLHFGNGTRLTVT.

J is TRBJ1-6 and V is TRBV7-9, with D perhaps matching TRBD1 (6 bases). CDR1 SEHNR and CDR2 FQNEAQ come from the germline V gene (reference sequence). The CDR3 covers 15 residues. V lost 1 base and J lost 10, with 14 bases in between. Here the CDR3 DNA reads TGTGCCAGCAGCTTAGACCAGGGGACATGGTCACCCCTCCACTTT. It codes for CASSLDQGTWSPLHF.

CDR3 loop: CASRATGMGAGANVLTF. The CDR3 coding sequence is TGTGCCAGCAGAGCCACAGGGATGGGGGCTGGGGCCAACGTCCTGACTTTC. This chain connects TRBV5-4 to TRBJ2-6; D may be TRBD1 (6 bases). The CDR3 extends over 17 amino acids. Germline CDR1 and CDR2: SGHNT and YYREEE (reference sequence). V lost 5 bases to trimming and J lost 2 bases, with 17 bases between them.

The J gene is TRBJ1-1, the V gene TRBV18, with D perhaps matching TRBD1 (6 bases). V lost 4 bases and J 0 bases, leaving 9 bases between the germline ends. The germline gives CDR1 KGHSH, CDR2 LQKENI. The CDR3 runs 14 residues. The CDR3 coding sequence is TGTGCCAGCTCACTTGGGACATTGAACACTGAAGCTTTCTTT. Translating gives CASSLGTLNTEAFF. Variable domain in full (rest from reference TRBV18 and TRBJ1-1): NAGVMQNPRHLVRRRGQEARLRCSPMKGHSHVYWYRQLPEEGLKFMVYLQKENIIDESGMPKERFSAEFPKEGPSILRIQQVVRGDSAAYFCASSLGTLNTEAFFGQGTRLTVV.

V and J are TRBV6-5 and TRBJ2-2; 8 bases agree with TRBD1. The junction had 9 bases not matched to a gene; V was cut back by 6 bases and J by 6 bases. CDR3 length: 15 amino acids. CDR1 and CDR2 (germline): MNHEY, SVGAGI. CDR3 protein: CASSRGQGYAGELFF. CDR3 nucleotide sequence: TGTGCCAGCAGCCGCGGACAGGGTTACGCCGGGGAGCTGTTTTTT.

This clone has just one count. Other nucleotide sequences from this sample produce the same CDR3. CDR3 nucleotide sequence: TGCGCCAGCAGCACAGGGACGGGCACTGGGGGCACTGAAGCTTTCTTT. Protein: CASSTGTGTGGTEAFF. V gene TRBV5-1 combines with J gene TRBJ1-1, with a possible D match to TRBD1 (6 bases). Germline CDR1 reads SGHRS; CDR2 reads YFSETQ. The length of the CDR3 is 16 residues. V was clipped by 4 bases and J by 4 bases, with 20 bases between them. Looking up the rest from reference TRBV5-1 and TRBJ1-1 gives the full variable domain: KAGVTQTPRYLIKTRGQQVTLSCSPISGHRSVSWYQQTPGQGLQFLFEYFSETQRNKGNFPGRFSGRQFSNSRSEMNVSTLELGDSALYLCASSTGTGTGGTEAFFGQGTRLTVV.

This clone was seen more than once but under ten times. This sequence joins TRBV18 and TRBJ1-2, with D possibly being TRBD1 (6 bases). Trimming removed 2 bases at V and 8 bases at J, with 9 bases between. The germline V gene encodes CDR1 KGHSH and CDR2 LQKENI. The CDR3 runs to 12 residues. The CDR3, as DNA: TGTGCCAGCTCACCAACAGGGTACGGCTACACCTTC. Translation gives CASSPTGYGYTF.

V is TRBV29-1 and J is TRBJ2-2; 8 positions agree with TRBD2. Trimming cost V 7 bases and J 0 bases; bases outside gene matches: 4. The V gene's germline CDR1 is SQVTM and CDR2 ANQGSEA. CDR3 size: 14 residues. The CDR3 protein is CSAPSGPNTGELFF. In DNA form, the CDR3 reads TGCAGCGCACCTAGCGGGCCGAACACCGGGGAGCTGTTTTTT.

J is TRBJ2-3 and V is TRBV7-2; D is possibly TRBD1 (6 bases). The germline gives CDR1 SGHTA, CDR2 FQGNSA. V was cut by 5 bases and J by 1 base, with 13 bases left in between. The CDR3 sequence is 15 residues long. Here the CDR3 reads CASSPDSLGTDTQYF. CDR3 in DNA: TGTGCCAGCAGCCCGGACAGCCTTGGCACAGATACGCAGTATTTT.

This sequence joins TRBV4-1 and TRBJ1-1, with unresolved D. V was cut by 8 bases and J by 0 bases, with 13 bases left in between. Germline CDR1 MGHRA, CDR2 YSYEKL. CDR3 length equals 14 residues. This CDR3 is CASRNRVLNTEAFF. For the CDR3, the DNA is TGCGCCAGCCGAAACCGGGTCTTGAACACTGAAGCTTTCTTT.

The chain recombines TRBV10-3 with TRBJ1-1; TRBD1 matches 7 bases. The CDR3 has 13 residues. Germline loops: CDR1 ENHRY, CDR2 SYGVKD. The J segment lost 3 bases and the V segment lost 6 bases, leaving 4 bases of the junction unmatched. The DNA of the CDR3 is TGTGCCATCAGGCTGGGACAGTACACTGAAGCTTTCTTT. Amino acid sequence: CAIRLGQYTEAFF.